Listed below are T cell receptor beta chains from one sample, sequenced in a study of neurological immune-mediated disorders. Each CDR3 protein is one row after TCRdb ran MiXCR on the 5' RACE reads. The sample holds about 46,000 distinct CDR3 sequences; around 1.9% are singletons and the top ten take 2.2%. Sequencing input: PBMCs. The receptors originated from a woman aged 40 to 50 with multiple sclerosis. CDR3s include the opening cysteine and the closing phenylalanine or tryptophan. A D gene is named only where the DNA matches it firmly. Clone size is given as once, few, many, or a class for an expanded clone.

.,13,many,TRBJ2-1,TRBV25-1,CASSIPGDDEQFF,TGTGCCAGCAGCATCCCAGGGGACGATGAGCAGTTCTTC
TRBD1,15,many,TRBJ2-1,TRBV7-8,CASTLRGQGWDEQFF,TGTGCCAGCACCCTAAGGGGACAGGGTTGGGATGAGCAGTTCTTC
TRBD1,15,many,TRBJ2-2,TRBV5-1,CASSFTGGYTGELFF,TGCGCCAGCAGCTTTACAGGGGGCTATACCGGGGAGCTGTTTTTT
.,15,many,TRBJ1-1,TRBV7-9,CASSSHSRENTEAFF,TGTGCCAGCAGTTCCCATTCGCGGGAGAACACTGAAGCTTTCTTT
.,12,many,TRBJ1-4,TRBV11-2,CASSLREEKLFF,TGTGCCAGCAGCCTAAGGGAGGAAAAACTGTTTTTT
.,17,many,TRBJ1-3,TRBV5-1,CASSRQGQAASGNTIYF,TGCGCCAGCAGCCGACAAGGACAAGCTGCCTCTGGAAACACCATATATTTT
TRBD2,19,many,TRBJ2-3,TRBV5-8,CASSSGTSGVSFGTDTQYF,TGTGCCAGCAGCAGCGGGACTAGCGGGGTGAGCTTTGGCACAGATACGCAGTATTTT
.,14,many,TRBJ2-7,TRBV3-1,CASSQDGGIYEQYF,TGTGCCAGCAGCCAAGATGGAGGGATTTACGAGCAGTACTTC
.,16,many,TRBJ1-3,TRBV9,CASSAEGGFSGNTIYF,TGTGCCAGCAGCGCTGAGGGAGGATTCTCTGGAAACACCATATATTTT
TRBD1,14,many,TRBJ1-2,TRBV5-1,CASSFQGQDYGYTF,TGCGCCAGCAGCTTTCAGGGACAGGATTATGGCTACACCTTC
.,15,few,TRBJ1-6,TRBV18,CASSPGQGKGSPLHF,TGTGCCAGCTCACCCGGGCAGGGGAAGGGCTCACCCCTCCACTTT
.,15,many,TRBJ1-1,TRBV6-5,CASSYSKGGNTEAFF,TGTGCCAGCAGTTACTCGAAGGGGGGGAACACTGAAGCTTTCTTT
.,14,many,TRBJ2-4,TRBV7-9,CASSSRDRLDIQYF,TGTGCCAGCAGCAGCAGAGATAGACTTGACATTCAGTACTTC
TRBD1,14,many,TRBJ1-3,TRBV7-9,CASSWDRAGNTIYF,TGTGCCAGCAGCTGGGACAGAGCAGGAAACACCATATATTTT
.,13,many,TRBJ1-2,TRBV11-2,CASSPDLDYGYTF,TGTGCCAGCAGCCCGGATCTGGACTATGGCTACACCTTC
.,14,many,TRBJ2-7,TRBV10-3,CAIRPDDSSYEQYF,TGTGCCATCAGACCCGATGACAGTAGCTACGAGCAGTACTTC
.,14,many,TRBJ1-5,TRBV20-1,CSARGGHPNQPQHF,TGCAGTGCTAGAGGCGGACACCCCAATCAGCCCCAGCATTTT
TRBD2,14,many,TRBJ2-1,TRBV2,CASRGGGAYNEQFF,TGTGCCAGCAGAGGCGGGGGGGCTTACAATGAGCAGTTCTTC
TRBD1,14,medium-sized,TRBJ1-2,TRBV5-1,CASSPGQGNYGYTF,TGCGCCAGCAGCCCGGGACAGGGGAACTATGGCTACACCTTC
TRBD1,14,many,TRBJ2-7,TRBV7-6,CASSLGGQGYEQYF,TGTGCCAGCAGCTTAGGGGGACAGGGCTACGAGCAGTACTTC